A single sample gave rise to the 18 T cell receptor beta chains below, sequenced in a study of PD-L1 blockade in urothelial cancer. The data were produced by immunoSEQ multiplex PCR, yet TCRdb's version contains in-frame clones alone and is incomplete. The repertoire has 35,000 to 50,000 clones, 81% of them found once; the top ten carry roughly 2.8%. This material consisted of PBMCs, taken around atezolizumab (anti-PD-L1) treatment. The receptor set was obtained from a man between 65 and 85 years old with urothelial cancer.

The J gene is TRBJ2-3, the V gene TRBV5-4; TRBD2 matches at 11 bases. The CDR3 covers 16 residues. CDR1 is SGHNT and CDR2 is YYREEE in the germline V gene (reference sequence). Germline trimming cut 4 bases from V and 3 bases from J; bases unmatched to any gene: 7. As DNA, the CDR3 is TGTGCCAGCAGCCTGTGGGGACTAGCGGATACAGATACGCAGTATTTT. It codes for CASSLWGLADTDTQYF.

V and J are TRBV18 and TRBJ2-1, with a possible D match to TRBD2 (6 bases). The germline V gene has CDR1 KGHSH and CDR2 LQKENI. V dropped 0 bases and J dropped 7 bases, with 10 bases sitting between them. The CDR3 extends over 14 amino acids. This CDR3 reads CASSPPGTQNEQFF. The CDR3 nucleotides read TGTGCCAGCTCACCACCTGGGACTCAAAATGAGCAGTTCTTC.

This clone was picked up a small number of times. The chain uses TRBV19 and TRBJ2-1, with 13 bases matching TRBD2. CDR1 LNHDA and CDR2 SQIVND come from the germline V gene (reference sequence). The CDR3 spans 15 residues. With V trimmed by 5 bases and J by 7 bases, 5 bases remained unmatched. Here the CDR3 reads CASSFPGLAGNEQFF. CDR3 nucleotides: TGTGCCAGTAGTTTTCCGGGACTAGCGGGAAATGAGCAGTTCTTC.

The CDR3 is CASSSGLRVPYEQYF. The CDR3 nucleotides are TGTGCCAGCAGCTCGGGTCTCCGAGTACCCTACGAGCAGTACTTC. The chain couples TRBV5-8 to TRBJ2-7; no clear D gene. Germline CDR1 SGHTS, CDR2 YDEGEE. The CDR3 has 15 amino acids. Trimming took 3 bases from V and 2 from J, leaving 15 bases between them.

CDR3 coding DNA: TGTGCCAGCAGCGCCTACGGGAGTCTCGGGGAGCTGTTTTTT. Amino acids: CASSAYGSLGELFF. The chain is built from TRBV9 and TRBJ2-2, with D maybe TRBD2 (6 bases). Germline lookup yields CDR1 SGDLS and CDR2 YYNGEE. Between the trimmed V and J ends, which lost 3 bases and 7 bases, there was a span of 13 bases. CDR3 length equals 14 residues.

This chain uses TRBV6-5 with TRBJ1-1; 9 bases match TRBD1. Germline CDR1 and CDR2: MNHEY and SVGAGI. The CDR3 contains 14 residues. V lost 2 bases to trimming and J lost 8 bases; unmatched junction nucleotides: 6. CDR3 nucleotides: TGTGCCAGCAGTTACACTGGGACAGGGAAAGAAGCTTTCTTT. This sequence encodes CASSYTGTGKEAFF.

In its sample, this clone was seen once. The CDR3 reads CASSSENYQPQHF. In DNA, the CDR3 is TGTGCCAGCAGTTCCGAGAACTATCAGCCCCAGCATTTT. V and J are TRBV28 and TRBJ1-5; no clear D gene. Trimming stripped 4 bases from V and 5 bases from J, with 9 bases between. Germline CDR1 MDHEN, CDR2 SYDVKM. CDR3 length: 13 residues. Full variable domain (remainder filled in from reference TRBV28 and TRBJ1-5): DVKVTQSSRYLVKRTGEKVFLECVQDMDHENMFWYRQDPGLGLRLIYFSYDVKMKEKGDIPEGYSVSREKKERFSLILESASTNQTSMYLCASSSENYQPQHFGDGTRLSIL.

The chain has TRBV29-1 and TRBJ1-4; unclear D gene. V lost 4 bases and J 5 bases, leaving 8 bases between the germline ends. The CDR3 loop spans 12 amino acids. The V gene's germline CDR1 is SQVTM and CDR2 ANQGSEA. The CDR3 DNA is TGCAGCGTTGGAGTCCCCAATGAAAAACTGTTTTTT. Its translation is CSVGVPNEKLFF.

This clone has only a few counts. This rearrangement joins TRBV7-9 to TRBJ2-7; 7 bases agree with TRBD2. With V trimmed by 4 bases and J by 6 bases, 6 bases remained unmatched. The CDR3 sequence is 13 residues long. Germline CDR1 reads SEHNR; CDR2 reads FQNEAQ (reference sequence). This CDR3 is CASSSLAGVEQYF. The CDR3 DNA sequence: TGTGCCAGCAGCTCCCTGGCGGGGGTCGAGCAGTACTTC.

The chain carries TRBV13 and TRBJ2-1; D possibly corresponds to TRBD1 (6 bases). Germline assignment: CDR1 PRHDT and CDR2 FYEKMQ (reference sequence). CDR3 size: 16 residues. The V end lost 1 base, the J end lost 6 bases, and 16 bases lay between the germline ends. The CDR3 sequence: CASSLAPRTATNEQFF. CDR3 DNA sequence: TGTGCCAGCAGCTTAGCCCCGAGGACAGCAACCAATGAGCAGTTCTTC.

The gene calls are TRBV19 and TRBJ1-2; no reliable D call. Germline V gene data show CDR1 as LNHDA and CDR2 as SQIVND (reference sequence). This CDR3 comprises 13 residues. Trimming cost V 6 bases and J 2 bases, with 10 bases left between them. CDR3 DNA sequence: TGTGCCAGTAGGAGACGGGGAAACTATGGCTACACCTTC. Translation gives CASRRRGNYGYTF.

This clone has only one observation. A junction boundary mismatches the germline segment, possibly from a read error. The chain couples TRBV7-7 to TRBJ2-1, with D perhaps matching TRBD1 (6 bases). CDR1 and CDR2 (germline): SSHAT, FNYEAQ (reference sequence). The CDR3 covers 13 residues. The CDR3 spells CASSPGTQNEQFF. The CDR3 bases are TGTGCTAGCAGTCCCGGGACACAAAATGAGCAGTTCTTC. The whole variable domain, filled in from reference TRBV7-7 and TRBJ2-1, reads GAGVSQSPRYKVTKRGQDVTLRCDPISSHATLYWYQQALGQGPEFLTYFNYEAQPDKSGLPSDRFSAERPEGSISTLTIQRTEQRDSAMYRCASSPGTQNEQFFGPGTRLTVL.

This clone was found once. The rearrangement joins TRBV7-8 to TRBJ1-1, with TRBD1 matching 7 bases. This CDR3 spans 15 amino acids. Germline lookup yields CDR1 SGHVS and CDR2 FQNEAQ. The V segment lost 3 bases and the J segment 8 bases; nucleotides outside the gene matches: 12. The CDR3 region is CASSLYLGGDSEAFF. The CDR3 nucleotides are TGTGCCAGCAGCTTGTATTTAGGCGGGGACAGCGAAGCTTTCTTT.

The chain recombines TRBV5-1 with TRBJ2-3; TRBD1 agrees at 8 bases. Germline CDR1 is SGHRS and CDR2 is YFSETQ. This CDR3 region has 18 residues. V shed 0 bases and J 5 bases; nucleotides not matched to a gene: 14. The CDR3 protein is CASSLGPRWQGAGDTQYF. CDR3 nucleotide sequence: TGCGCCAGCAGCTTGGGCCCCCGGTGGCAGGGGGCGGGAGATACGCAGTATTTT.

J is TRBJ1-1 and V is TRBV6-5, with TRBD1 as a possible D gene (5 bases). The CDR3 is made up of 15 amino acids. CDR1 and CDR2 (germline): MNHEY, SVGAGI. V was clipped by 6 bases and J by 3 bases, with 17 bases between them. As DNA, the CDR3 is TGTGCCAGCAGCCCACATTGGGGGGGAGACACTGAAGCTTTCTTT. This translates into CASSPHWGGDTEAFF.

The chain joins TRBV7-2 to TRBJ2-3, with a tentative D call TRBD2 (6 bases). CDR1 SGHTA and CDR2 FQGNSA come from the germline V gene. The V and J ends lost 5 bases and 4 bases respectively, with 13 bases between them. This CDR3 contains 14 residues. The CDR3 nucleotides are TGTGCCAGCAGCCGTAGCGGCACCGCAGATACGCAGTATTTT. Translating gives CASSRSGTADTQYF.

The chain couples TRBV7-9 to TRBJ1-2; 8 bases map to TRBD1. The CDR3 contains 13 residues. V dropped 6 bases and J dropped 8; count of bases not matched to a gene: 8. CDR1 is SEHNR, CDR2 FQNEAQ, per germline (reference sequence). CDR3 amino acids: CASRRSDRDGYTF. The DNA of the CDR3 is TGTGCCAGCAGAAGATCGGACAGGGACGGCTACACCTTC.

This clone was detected once. The V gene is TRBV5-1, the J gene TRBJ2-5; a possible D gene is TRBD1 (6 bases). V was shortened by 4 bases and J by 5 bases, with 12 bases between the two germline ends. The length of the CDR3 is 13 residues. In germline, CDR1 is SGHRS, CDR2 YFSETQ. The CDR3 here is CASSEGGYETQYF. The DNA for the CDR3 is TGCGCCAGCAGCGAAGGGGGTTATGAGACCCAGTACTTC.